This is a list of T cell receptor beta chains from one sample in a study of blood T cell repertoires in COVID-19. Measured with immunoSEQ multiplex PCR; TCRdb has only the in-frame clones, and not every one. Of around 73,000 clones in the sample, about 80% are singletons; the top ten hold around 28%. The sample taken for sequencing was peripheral blood. The source is a human donor in a cohort sampled during active COVID-19. The CDR3 runs from the conserved cysteine through the conserved F or W. The order of the fields is D gene, J gene, V gene, clone size, CDR3 DNA, CDR3 protein. A D gene is named only where the DNA matches it firmly. Not every row has a clone size; where given, it reads once, few, many or a size class.

. | TRBJ1-3 | TRBV12-3/TRBV12-4 | . | TGTGCCAGCATGGGGACACCTGGAAACACCATATATTTT | CASMGTPGNTIYF
TRBD1 | TRBJ1-6 | TRBV28 | once | TGTGCCACTCGACAGGGGGCGCTGGGGTCACCCCTCCACTTT | CATRQGALGSPLHF
TRBD1 | TRBJ1-2 | TRBV5-1 | few | TGCGCCAGCAGCTCGGAGGTCGGGACAGGGGTATATGGCTACACCTTC | CASSSEVGTGVYGYTF
. | TRBJ2-1 | TRBV27 | . | TGTGCCAGCAGTTTAGGTGCGGGGAGCTCCTACAATGAGCAGTTCTTC | CASSLGAGSSYNEQFF
. | TRBJ2-7 | TRBV29-1 | . | TGCAGCGTTGAGGACAGCACCTACGAGCAGTACTTC | CSVEDSTYEQYF
. | TRBJ2-7 | TRBV7-9 | . | TGTGCCAGCAGCTTAGCCGGACAGCCCTACGAGCAGTACTTC | CASSLAGQPYEQYF
. | TRBJ2-5 | TRBV28 | . | TGTGCCAGCAGCGCGGTCCTGGAGACCCAGTACTTC | CASSAVLETQYF
TRBD2 | TRBJ2-1 | TRBV7-9 | . | TGTGCCAGCAGTGGTGGGACTAGCAATGAGCAGTTCTTC | CASSGGTSNEQFF
. | TRBJ1-1 | TRBV27 | . | TGTGCCAGCAGTTTCAGGGCGCTGAACACTGAAGCTTTCTTT | CASSFRALNTEAFF
. | TRBJ2-2 | TRBV23-1 | . | TGCGCCAGCAGTCAATCGACCGGACAGATCCCCGGGGAGCTGTTTTTT | CASSQSTGQIPGELFF
. | TRBJ1-1 | TRBV7-9 | . | TGTGCCAGCGGACTTCAGAACACTGAAGCTTTCTTT | CASGLQNTEAFF
. | TRBJ1-1 | TRBV10-3 | . | TGTGCCATCAGTGAGCCGACAGTCCCGGAAGCTTTCTTT | CAISEPTVPEAFF
. | TRBJ1-1 | TRBV28 | . | TGTGCCAGCAGTTTACTTGAGACTGAAGCTTTCTTT | CASSLLETEAFF
. | TRBJ1-3 | TRBV11-2 | . | TGTGCCAGCAGCTTAGCGGTGGACAGCGCTGGAAACACCATATATTTT | CASSLAVDSAGNTIYF
TRBD2 | TRBJ2-2 | TRBV18 | . | TGTGCCAGCTCACCAGCCGGCGGGGGGGCAACCGGGGAGCTGTTTTTT | CASSPAGGGATGELFF